The rows below give T cell receptor beta chains drawn from one sample of a study of blood T cell repertoires in COVID-19. Sequencing used immunoSEQ multiplex PCR; TCRdb keeps in-frame clones, though not all of them. This table has over 300,000 clones, 75% to 90% appearing once. The sequenced sample was PBMCs or T cells enriched from blood (not recorded which). The receptors stem from a woman between 35 and 50 years old who had recovered from COVID-19. Both conserved end residues are part of each CDR3. The D gene is left open where the match is weak. Rows may omit the clone size; those that give it use once, few, many or a size class.

v_gene,d_gene,abundance,j_gene,CDR3aa,CDR3nt
TRBV5-4,NA,NA,TRBJ2-2,CASSWGAGELFF,TGTGCCAGCAGCTGGGGAGCCGGGGAGCTGTTTTTT
TRBV5-1,TRBD2,once,TRBJ2-7,CASSLVASGSYEQYF,TGCGCCAGCAGCTTGGTAGCTAGCGGGAGCTACGAGCAGTACTTC
TRBV19,NA,NA,TRBJ2-1,CASSIDIKGGGYEQFF,TGTGCCAGTAGTATAGATATTAAGGGAGGAGGCTATGAGCAGTTCTTC
TRBV7-8,TRBD1,NA,TRBJ2-7,CASSRTGAYEQYF,TGTGCCAGCAGCCGAACAGGGGCCTACGAGCAGTACTTC
TRBV16,TRBD1,many,TRBJ1-1,CASSQPGTVIEAFF,TGTGCCAGCAGCCAGCCTGGGACAGTAATTGAAGCTTTCTTT
TRBV9,TRBD2,NA,TRBJ2-5,CASSVGGFSGSVQETQYF,TGTGCCAGCAGCGTAGGTGGGTTTAGCGGGTCAGTTCAAGAGACCCAGTACTTC
TRBV14,NA,NA,TRBJ2-7,CASSSTQRGEQYF,TGTGCCAGCAGCTCGACCCAGCGAGGAGAGCAGTACTTC
TRBV10-3,TRBD1,NA,TRBJ1-5,CAIRATGDHQPQHF,TGTGCCATCAGGGCGACAGGGGACCATCAGCCCCAGCATTTT
TRBV18,TRBD1,NA,TRBJ2-7,CASSPPEPGTGGFEQYF,TGTGCCAGCTCACCACCGGAGCCAGGGACAGGGGGCTTTGAGCAGTACTTC
TRBV30,NA,NA,TRBJ1-2,CAWSVGITLGYGYTF,TGTGCCTGGAGTGTCGGGATTACCCTAGGATATGGCTACACCTTC
TRBV5-1,TRBD2,NA,TRBJ2-3,CASSLGRTGLAGGADTQYF,TGCGCCAGCAGCTTGGGCCGGACGGGACTAGCGGGAGGCGCAGATACGCAGTATTTT
TRBV18,TRBD2,once,TRBJ2-3,CASSRDSGTIGDTQYF,TGTGCCAGCTCAAGAGATAGCGGGACCATCGGAGATACGCAGTATTTT
TRBV4-1,NA,NA,TRBJ2-5,CASSQRDTSEAQYF,TGCGCCAGCAGCCAACGGGACACGTCTGAGGCCCAGTACTTC
TRBV27,NA,few,TRBJ2-5,CASSLPVRGEETQYF,TGTGCCAGCAGTTTACCGGTCAGGGGTGAAGAGACCCAGTACTTC
TRBV7-2,NA,NA,TRBJ2-7,CASSSDWSSYEQYF,TGTGCCAGCAGCTCCGACTGGAGCTCCTACGAGCAGTACTTC
TRBV7-3,TRBD1,once,TRBJ1-2,CASSLMSGQGATGYTF,TGTGCCAGCAGCTTAATGTCAGGACAGGGGGCAACGGGCTACACCTTC
TRBV5-1,NA,once,TRBJ2-3,CASSPTTSTDTQYF,TGCGCCAGCAGCCCCACGACTAGCACAGATACGCAGTATTTT
TRBV5-1,TRBD1,NA,TRBJ1-2,CASSLEDRGYGYTF,TGCGCCAGCAGCTTGGAGGACAGGGGCTATGGCTACACCTTC
TRBV9,NA,NA,TRBJ2-1,CASSPGSRYNEQFF,TGTGCCAGCAGCCCGGGGTCTAGATACAATGAGCAGTTCTTC
TRBV6-6,NA,few,TRBJ1-2,CASSYDPSGPYGYTF,TGTGCCAGCAGTTACGATCCGTCAGGCCCCTATGGCTACACCTTC
TRBV28,NA,NA,TRBJ2-1,CASTSRAGSSYNEQFF,TGTGCCAGCACCTCCCGGGCGGGGAGCTCCTACAATGAGCAGTTCTTC
TRBV28,NA,NA,TRBJ1-2,CASSTPGTPSNYGYTF,TGTGCCAGCAGTACCCCCGGGACACCCTCTAACTATGGCTACACCTTC
TRBV5-6,TRBD2,NA,TRBJ2-1,CASSPRVAGLNEQFF,TGTGCCAGCAGCCCCAGGGTAGCGGGTCTCAATGAGCAGTTCTTC
TRBV7-2,NA,NA,TRBJ1-2,CASSTPGRLWGYTF,TGTGCCAGCAGCACCCCCGGGCGGCTGTGGGGCTACACTTTC
TRBV19,TRBD1,NA,TRBJ2-5,CASSMDREETQYF,TGTGCCAGTAGTATGGACAGGGAAGAGACCCAGTACTTC
TRBV7-2,NA,NA,TRBJ2-7,CASSVLAPTHEQYF,TGTGCCAGCAGCGTACTAGCCCCAACTCACGAGCAGTACTTC
TRBV6-9,NA,NA,TRBJ2-2,CAPLGPGTGELFF,TGTGCCCCGCTGGGGCCGGGCACCGGGGAGCTGTTTTTT
TRBV10-3,NA,once,TRBJ2-2,CAISARDKNEDTGELFF,TGTGCCATCAGTGCTAGGGACAAAAATGAGGACACCGGGGAGCTGTTTTTT
TRBV7-4,NA,few,TRBJ2-7,CASSLGDKPSYEQYF,TGTGCCAGCAGCTTGGGGGACAAACCCTCTTACGAGCAGTACTTC
TRBV7-2,TRBD1,NA,TRBJ2-3,CASSPDRGRVDTQYF,TGTGCCAGCAGCCCGGACAGGGGGCGGGTAGATACGCAGTATTTT
TRBV6-5,NA,NA,TRBJ1-6,CASSYSPGGSPLHF,TGTGCCAGCAGTTACTCGCCGGGAGGGTCACCCCTCCACTTT
TRBV4-1,NA,once,TRBJ1-1,CASSHAGGLNTEAFF,TGCGCCAGCAGCCATGCGGGGGGGTTGAACACTGAAGCTTTCTTT
TRBV15,TRBD1,NA,TRBJ1-4,CATSRQGQGHEKLFF,TGTGCCACCAGCAGACAGGGACAGGGTCATGAAAAACTGTTTTTT
TRBV29-1,NA,NA,TRBJ2-1,CSGGRDSYNEQFF,TGCAGCGGGGGCCGAGATTCCTACAATGAGCAGTTCTTC
TRBV27,TRBD2,NA,TRBJ2-7,CASSNIAGGLYEQYF,TGTGCCAGCAGCAATATTGCGGGGGGTTTATACGAGCAGTACTTC
TRBV7-2,TRBD1,NA,TRBJ2-7,CASSLVRGQTYEQYF,TGTGCCAGCAGCTTAGTAAGGGGGCAGACCTACGAGCAGTACTTC
TRBV5-1,TRBD2,NA,TRBJ2-7,CASSGPPTSGTYEQYF,TGCGCCAGCAGCGGTCCCCCGACTAGCGGAACCTACGAGCAGTACTTC
TRBV5-8,NA,NA,TRBJ2-1,CASSLAIGTYNEQFF,TGTGCCAGCAGCTTGGCCATCGGGACCTACAATGAGCAGTTCTTC
TRBV19,NA,NA,TRBJ2-5,CASSKRYQETQYF,TGTGCCAGTAGTAAGAGGTACCAAGAGACCCAGTACTTC
TRBV3-1/TRBV3-2,NA,NA,TRBJ2-7,CASSQTGHEQYF,TGTGCCAGCAGCCAAACAGGGCACGAGCAGTACTTC
TRBV28,NA,NA,TRBJ2-1,CASSEDNRRLDEQFF,TGTGCCAGCAGCGAAGACAACCGCAGGTTGGATGAGCAGTTCTTC
TRBV7-2,TRBD2,NA,TRBJ2-7,CASSLRLAGHDEQYF,TGTGCCAGCAGCTTAAGACTAGCGGGACATGACGAGCAGTACTTC
TRBV5-1,NA,NA,TRBJ1-1,CASSLVGAHTEAFF,TGCGCCAGCAGCTTGGTGGGGGCGCACACTGAAGCTTTCTTT
TRBV27,TRBD2,NA,TRBJ2-1,CASSLAPSGRVYNEQFF,TGTGCCAGCAGTTTAGCTCCTAGCGGGAGGGTTTACAATGAGCAGTTCTTC
TRBV27,TRBD1,NA,TRBJ2-7,CASREGQGLSYEQYF,TGTGCCAGCAGGGAGGGACAGGGGCTCTCCTACGAGCAGTACTTC
TRBV3-1/TRBV3-2,TRBD1,NA,TRBJ1-5,CASSQWTGGGNQPQHF,TGTGCCAGCAGCCAATGGACAGGGGGCGGCAATCAGCCCCAGCATTTT
TRBV28,NA,NA,TRBJ2-1,CASSLSGNYNEQFF,TGTGCCAGCAGTTTATCCGGGAACTACAATGAGCAGTTCTTC
TRBV7-9,NA,NA,TRBJ1-2,CASSYRAYGYTF,TGTGCCAGCAGCTACAGGGCGTATGGCTACACCTTC
TRBV24-1,TRBD1,NA,TRBJ2-5,CATSDLGTGEETQYF,TGTGCCACCAGTGATTTAGGGACAGGGGAAGAGACCCAGTACTTC
TRBV30,NA,NA,TRBJ1-2,CAWSPLSVEGYTF,TGTGCCTGGAGTCCTCTGTCGGTAGAGGGCTACACCTTC